This T cell receptor (beta chain) comes out of a study of cytomegalovirus exposure and HLA in healthy donors. Across the whole study: The roughly 130 validation repertoires used the same platform as the approximately 620 first-cohort repertoires (as reported by a later analysis).

Germline lookup yields CDR1 MGHDK and CDR2 SYGVNS. The junction had 10 bases not matched to a gene; V was cut back by 3 bases and J by 2 bases. The CDR3 has 17 residues. Study results and limitations: Cytomegalovirus status, reportedly, was diagnosed with high specificity and sensitivity by the classifier.

To note about this clone: Its cognate antigen is unknown.

The table came from immunoSEQ multiplex PCR; TCRdb's copy has only in-frame clones and leaves some out. The data contain some 170,000 clones, around 87% of them singletons. This TCR was recovered from a woman aged 25 to 39 in good health and CMV-seronegative. V usage is TRBV25-1 and J usage is TRBJ2-5, with 9 bases matching TRBD2. The source material was PBMCs. The CDR3 bases are TGTGCCAGCAGTGATCTTAGCGGGGGCCCCGGGCAAGAGACCCAGTACTTC. This sequence encodes CASSDLSGGPGQETQYF.